A single sample gave rise to the 5 T cell receptor beta chains below, sequenced in a study of vaccination and CD4 T cells after COVID-19 (dated by TCRdb to 2022 to 2024). Library preparation used PCR. The sequencing machine was an Illumina iSeq 100. DNA from cultured CD4+ T cells underwent TCR sequencing with the Oncomine TCR Beta short-read assay at the Johns Hopkins FTIC core. TCRdb itself trimmed the public reads at Q25 with fastp, ran MiXCR and retained productive beta chains. Entries are consolidated by CDR3 protein sequence, retaining the most common genes and DNA. The sample table lists more than 9,000 distinct CDR3 sequences, nearly 25% of them with a count of one. Around 24% of the sample is taken by the ten largest. The treatment or condition label, as the study defines it: roughly 11-day PBMC culture with coronavirus spike peptide pools or control peptides (ViraFEST assay). Their specific antigens are unknown.

The sample consisted of CD4+ T cells from blood, cultured in vitro, taken before SARS-CoV-2 vaccination. The receptors stem from a human donor who received a COVID-19 vaccine.

This clonotype appeared a few times. The CDR3 DNA reads TGCAGTGCCGCCCGACGACCGGGACCAAGCAATGAGCAGTTCTTC. Its translation: CSAARRPGPSNEQFF. This chain connects TRBV20-1 to TRBJ2-1; D tentatively fits TRBD1 or TRBD2 (5 bases each). Germline V gene data show CDR1 as DFQATT and CDR2 as SNEGSKA (reference sequence). CDR3 length: 15 amino acids. V gave up 6 bases and J gave up 6 bases, with 21 bases separating them.

This clonotype is medium-sized (0.01 to 0.1%) in the sample. The chain couples TRBV12-3 or TRBV12-4 to TRBJ1-5; D perhaps matches TRBD1 (5 bases). Deletions cut 3 bases from V and 1 base from J, with 16 bases between. The CDR3 has 17 amino acids. The CDR3 spells CASSFGTILTSNQPQHF. DNA for the CDR3: TGTGCCAGCAGTTTTGGGACTATACTCACAAGCAATCAGCCCCAGCATTTT.

The sample holds a few counts of this clonotype. The V call is TRBV30, the J call TRBJ1-3, with 9 bases identical to TRBD1. V lost 3 bases, J lost 4 bases, and 7 bases stayed unmatched. This CDR3 comprises 15 residues. CDR1 and CDR2 (germline): GTSNPN, SVGIG (reference sequence). The CDR3 DNA follows: TGTGCCTGGAGCCCCGACAGGGGGGTGGGAAACACCATATATTTT. It specifies CAWSPDRGVGNTIYF.

In this sample, this clonotype turned up a few times. The J gene is TRBJ1-2, the V gene TRBV27, with D unresolved. V was shortened by 2 bases and J by 2 bases, with 6 bases between the two germline ends. CDR3 size: 13 residues. Germline lookup yields CDR1 MNHEY and CDR2 SMNVEV (reference sequence). The CDR3 nucleotides read TGTGCCAGCAGTTTACGGCAAAACTATGGCTACACCTTC. Its translation is CASSLRQNYGYTF.

The CDR3: CASSPRTGWESSYEQYF. The CDR3 nucleotides read TGTGCCAGTAGTCCCCGGACAGGGTGGGAATCCTCCTACGAGCAGTACTTC. This rearrangement joins TRBV19 to TRBJ2-7; TRBD1 agrees at 8 bases. The CDR3 extends over 17 amino acids. Germline values: CDR1 LNHDA, CDR2 SQIVND (reference sequence). J gave up 0 bases and V 5 bases, and 12 bases lay outside the gene matches.